Measured by frequency, the clone carrying this T cell receptor (beta chain) is medium-sized. The CDR3 has 18 amino acids. Germline lookup yields CDR1 DFQATT and CDR2 SNEGSKA (reference sequence). This record comes from a study of T cell clusters in autoimmune cytopenias. Multiplex touch-down PCR amplified TRB using TRB-A and TRB-B pools in one tube. Using the multiplex PCR reads, TCRdb records one entry per CDR3 protein without DNA. Its clone listing holds approximately 1,500 distinct CDR3 sequences. Approximately 36,000 genome equivalents of blood DNA were amplified for TRB. The sample was also reused in another study, on T cell repertoires in aging, cancer and after chemotherapy.

Sequenced sample: peripheral blood. V usage is TRBV20-1 and J usage is TRBJ2-6. The receptor was derived from a human donor with chronic lymphocytic leukemia. The chain's CDR3 is CSARDQGSTFSGANVLTF.